What follows is one T cell receptor beta chain and its context. The germline V gene has CDR1 MDHEN and CDR2 SYDVKM. The CDR3 totals 11 residues. V was clipped by 10 bases and J by 6 bases, with 12 bases between them. This record belongs to a study of blood T cell repertoires in COVID-19. Assay: immunoSEQ multiplex PCR; the TCRdb copy retains only in-frame clones and omits some. The sample gives about 58,000 clones, 75% to 85% of which show up once; roughly 10% is in the top ten. Sequenced sample: peripheral blood. The chain links TRBV28 to TRBJ1-2; no reliable D call. The source of this sequence is a man aged 50-60 years with COVID-19, enrolled during active disease. The chain's CDR3 is CATAGNHGYTF. The CDR3 DNA is TGTGCCACCGCGGGCAACCATGGCTACACCTTC.